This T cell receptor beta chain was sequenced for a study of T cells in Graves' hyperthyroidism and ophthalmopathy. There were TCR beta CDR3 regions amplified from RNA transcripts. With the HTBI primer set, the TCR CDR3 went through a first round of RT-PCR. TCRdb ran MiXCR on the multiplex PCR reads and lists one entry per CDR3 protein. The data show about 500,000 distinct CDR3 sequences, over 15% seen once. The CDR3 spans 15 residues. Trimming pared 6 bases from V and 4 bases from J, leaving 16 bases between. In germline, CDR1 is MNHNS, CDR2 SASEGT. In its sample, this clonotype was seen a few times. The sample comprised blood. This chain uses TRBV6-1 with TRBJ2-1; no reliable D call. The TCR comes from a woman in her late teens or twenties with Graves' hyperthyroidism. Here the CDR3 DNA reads TGTGCCAGCAGAGAGTTTTGGCTAGGGTACAATGAGCAGTTCTTC. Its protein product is CASREFWLGYNEQFF.